The clone carrying this TCR beta chain was detected once. This sample stems from a study of sequential checkpoint blockade in melanoma. Specified treatment: randomized to nivolumab then ipilimumab (arm A) or the reverse (arm B). The data were produced by immunoSEQ multiplex PCR, yet TCRdb's version contains in-frame clones alone and is incomplete. Of about 40,000 clones listed, 80% to 90% are singletons. Germline CDR1 reads MNHEY; CDR2 reads SMNVEV (reference sequence). The V gene lost 2 bases and the J gene lost 6 bases, with 13 bases spanning the gap. The CDR3 has 14 residues. This chain connects TRBV27 to TRBJ1-2; D may be TRBD1 (5 bases). Sequencing used CD8+ T cells sorted from blood (inferred from file names), obtained from a patient given nivolumab and ipilimumab in sequence. The sequence was obtained from a human donor with melanoma. The CDR3 nucleotides are TGTGCCAGCAGTTTAAATGGGGGGTCGAATGGCTACACCTTC. As protein: CASSLNGGSNGYTF.